The T cell receptor beta chain described here comes from a study of blood T cell repertoires in COVID-19. Background on the study: The origin of the acute and convalescent COVID-19 samples was the United States, Italy and Spain. From T cells, B-cell-depleted T cells, or PBMCs came the material, which was cDNA or gDNA.

CDR1 is LGHNT and CDR2 is FRNRAP in the germline V gene. J lost 5 bases, V lost 3 bases, and 9 bases had no gene match. The CDR3 length is 15 residues. As processed by the authors: Reference gene primer amplification gave nucleated cell count estimates. The assay was immunoSEQ multiplex PCR, and TCRdb's table has in-frame clones only and misses some. The V and J calls and clone size were taken over from that table, and D and trimming were inferred from the DNA. The table records around 40,000 clones, about 88% of them present only once. The rearrangement links TRBV12-5 to TRBJ1-1, with TRBD1 matching 7 bases. The sequencing input was peripheral blood. The clonotype originates from a human donor in a cohort sampled during active COVID-19. The CDR3 coding sequence is TGTGCTAGTGGTTTCGGGGGGGCAGGGGGAACTGAAGCTTTCTTT. It specifies CASGFGGAGGTEAFF.